These 2 T cell receptor beta chains were sequenced from one sample in a study of cytomegalovirus exposure and HLA in healthy donors. The PCR was carried out with 60 Vbeta primers and 13 Jbeta primers. Clones were read by immunoSEQ multiplex PCR, and TCRdb kept only the in-frame ones, dropping some. Of approximately 100,000 clones in the sample, 69% were seen once. Sequencing was performed on PBMCs. The source of these receptors is a woman in her seventies in good health and CMV-seropositive.

This chain connects TRBV2 to TRBJ2-1; 14 positions agree with TRBD2. Germline V gene sequence: CDR1 SNHLY, CDR2 FYNNEI. V was pared by 5 bases and J by 9 bases, with 3 bases of the junction left unmatched. The CDR3 spans 14 residues. The CDR3 DNA is TGTGCCAGCAGTCTAGGACTAGCGGGGGGTGAGCAGTTCTTC. Protein: CASSLGLAGGEQFF.

This chain joins TRBV19 and TRBJ2-6; D perhaps matches TRBD2 (6 bases). CDR3 length: 16 residues. The V end lost 5 bases, the J end lost 3 bases, and 14 bases lay between the germline ends. The V gene's germline CDR1 is LNHDA and CDR2 SQIVND (reference sequence). CDR3 residues: CASSAGRSGGANVLTF. The CDR3 DNA reads as TGTGCCAGTAGTGCGGGGCGGTCGGGTGGGGCCAACGTCCTGACTTTC.